This T cell receptor (beta chain) was documented in a study of shared clonotypes between healthy human individuals. Study summary: Plates per donor: three CD4 naive, three CD4 memory, two CD8 naive, one CD8 memory.

About this clone itself: Antigen unknown.

Findings and caveats of the study: Naive subsets typically showed greater estimated richness than memory subsets.

Data came from immunoSEQ multiplex PCR; TCRdb stores just in-frame clones and leaves some out. The sample contains just over 2,000,000 clones, 90% to 95% of which appear only once. Germline V lookup: CDR1 SGHDN, CDR2 FVKESK. The V segment lost 4 bases and the J segment 4 bases; nucleotides outside the gene matches: 4. The CDR3 has 14 amino acids. The genes are TRBV14 and TRBJ2-4, with 7 bases matching TRBD1. The clonotype was recovered from a man between 18 and 35 years old in good health. Material for sequencing was naive CD4+ T cells sorted from blood. Subset meaning: CD45RA+ positively selected. CDR3 in amino acids: CASSLGTEKNIQYF. As DNA, the CDR3 is TGTGCCAGCAGCCTAGGGACAGAGAAAAACATTCAGTACTTC.